Below, 25 T cell receptor beta chains from the same sample are listed, as sequenced in a study of blood T cells in healthy people across ages. A J-beta primer mix and a sample-barcoded 5' primer were used in a second PCR of roughly 7 to 12 cycles. TCRdb recomputed calls from the 5' RACE reads with MiXCR, one row per CDR3 protein. The sample contains 1.2 million to 1.5 million distinct CDR3 sequences, roughly 64% of which appear only once. Sequencing used blood. Receptor source: a young man in good health.

The chain joins TRBV9 to TRBJ2-1, with 8 bases lining up with TRBD2. Germline trimming cut 4 bases from V and 2 bases from J; bases unmatched to any gene: 8. This CDR3 spans 16 amino acids. The germline CDR1 and CDR2 sequences are SGDLS and YYNGEE. CDR3 bases: TGTGCCAGCAGCCCCTCGGGGGGGCTCGCCTACAATGAGCAGTTCTTC. It is translated as CASSPSGGLAYNEQFF.

This chain joins TRBV6-5 and TRBJ2-3; no firm D call. Germline V gene sequence: CDR1 MNHEY, CDR2 SVGAGI. The CDR3 totals 14 residues. Trimming took 6 bases from V and 2 from J, leaving 12 bases between them. The CDR3 nucleotides read TGTGCCAGCAGCGCTGGATATTTCACAGATACGCAGTATTTT. This encodes CASSAGYFTDTQYF.

This chain joins TRBV7-9 and TRBJ2-5, with no clear D. This CDR3 has 15 amino acids. CDR1 is SEHNR and CDR2 is FQNEAQ in the germline V gene (reference sequence). The V end lost 3 bases, the J end lost 5 bases, and 16 bases lay between the germline ends. The CDR3 loop reads CASSFLLRDSETQYF. CDR3 nucleotides: TGTGCCAGCAGCTTTCTTCTAAGGGATTCCGAGACCCAGTACTTC.

The chain links TRBV27 to TRBJ2-5; TRBD1 matches 8 bases. The assigned J gene may be wrong: the sequence end matches TRBJ2-7 better. Germline CDR1 is MNHEY and CDR2 is SMNVEV (reference sequence). CDR3 length equals 15 residues. The CDR3 reads CASSLSTTGDYEQYF. The CDR3 DNA reads as TGTGCCAGCAGTTTATCCACGACAGGGGATTACGAGCAGTACTTC.

The V and J genes are TRBV29-1 and TRBJ2-3; D call uncertain. The germline V gene encodes CDR1 SQVTM and CDR2 ANQGSEA. Trimming took off 5 bases at V and 6 bases at J, with 15 bases between the two ends. CDR3 length: 13 amino acids. In DNA, the CDR3 is TGCAGCGTTTCTCAAAATCTTGATGATACGCAGTATTTT. Protein product: CSVSQNLDDTQYF.

The chain recombines TRBV4-1 with TRBJ2-1; D unresolved. The V end lost 1 base, the J end lost 3 bases, and 13 bases lay between the germline ends. This CDR3 has 16 amino acids. Germline V gene data show CDR1 as MGHRA and CDR2 as YSYEKL. As DNA, the CDR3 is TGCGCCAGCAGCCAAGCGGTGAGCCTCCTCTACAATGAGCAGTTCTTC. Translating it yields CASSQAVSLLYNEQFF.

The V gene is TRBV28, the J gene TRBJ1-2; D is possibly TRBD1 (6 bases). The V end was cut by 9 bases, the J end by 8 bases, with 13 bases between. Germline CDR1 MDHEN, CDR2 SYDVKM. This CDR3 comprises 11 residues. CDR3 protein: CASRQVQGYTF. As DNA, the CDR3 is TGTGCCAGTAGACAGGTCCAAGGCTACACCTTC.

V usage is TRBV10-3 and J usage is TRBJ2-7; 7 bases agree with TRBD2. Germline V gives CDR1 ENHRY, CDR2 SYGVKD. The CDR3 is 13 amino acids. After removal of 6 bases from V and 3 bases from J, the junction contained 5 bases not matched to a gene. This chain's CDR3 is CAISASGGYEQYF. The CDR3 DNA sequence: TGTGCCATCAGCGCTAGCGGAGGCTACGAGCAGTACTTC.

The V gene is TRBV2, the J gene TRBJ2-3; no clear D. This CDR3 comprises 12 residues. Trimming left V 1 base short and J 9 bases short, with 8 bases between. Germline values: CDR1 SNHLY, CDR2 FYNNEI. The CDR3 bases are TGTGCCAGCAGTGAAGAACCCGCAACGCAGTATTTT. Residues: CASSEEPATQYF.

CDR3 DNA sequence: TGTGCCAGCAGCCCAGCGGGACTAGCGGGGAACAATGAGCAGTTCTTC. It is translated as CASSPAGLAGNNEQFF. This chain connects TRBV7-9 to TRBJ2-1, with 13 bases matching TRBD2. The CDR3 spans 16 residues. Germline values: CDR1 SEHNR, CDR2 FQNEAQ (reference sequence). The junction had 6 bases not matched to a gene; V was cut back by 5 bases and J by 5 bases.

The V and J genes are TRBV7-2 and TRBJ2-5, with 10 bases lining up with TRBD2. This CDR3 is built from 17 residues. Germline V gives CDR1 SGHTA, CDR2 FQGNSA. V lost 3 bases to trimming and J lost 2 bases; unmatched junction nucleotides: 9. The chain's CDR3 is CASSFKAGGSGQETQYF. The CDR3 bases are TGTGCCAGCAGCTTTAAAGCGGGAGGGTCGGGGCAAGAGACCCAGTACTTC. The full variable domain, in which reference TRBV7-2 and TRBJ2-5 provide the parts outside the CDR3, is GAGVSQSPSNKVTEKGKDVELRCDPISGHTALYWYRQSLGQGLEFLIYFQGNSAPDKSGLPSDRFSAERTGGSVSTLTIQRTQQEDSAVYLCASSFKAGGSGQETQYFGPGTRLLVL.

This clonotype was counted once. This chain connects TRBV9 to TRBJ2-3; D possibly corresponds to TRBD2 (6 bases). Trimming cost V 3 bases and J 0 bases, with 11 bases left between them. Germline V gives CDR1 SGDLS, CDR2 YYNGEE. The CDR3 totals 15 residues. Here the CDR3 reads CASSGGGASTDTQYF. The CDR3 DNA is TGTGCCAGCAGCGGGGGCGGGGCTAGCACAGATACGCAGTATTTT.

The chain joins TRBV5-1 to TRBJ2-2; D possibly corresponds to TRBD1 (6 bases). This CDR3 is 16 amino acids long. V was pared by 1 base and J by 5 bases, with 15 bases between. Germline-derived CDR1 and CDR2 are SGHRS and YFSETQ. CDR3 residues: CASSLFQGSETGELFF. CDR3 DNA sequence: TGCGCCAGCAGCTTGTTCCAGGGGTCCGAAACCGGGGAGCTGTTTTTT.

There are a few counts of this clonotype. The chain joins TRBV10-3 to TRBJ2-5, with a tentative D call TRBD2 (6 bases). The V end lost 10 bases, the J end lost 3 bases, and 15 bases lay between the germline ends. Germline lookup yields CDR1 ENHRY and CDR2 SYGVKD. The CDR3 is made up of 13 amino acids. The CDR3 DNA is TGTGCCACCCAGAGGGAGGACAAAGAGACCCAGTACTTC. Protein sequence: CATQREDKETQYF.

The chain combines TRBV20-1 with TRBJ2-1, with D hard to call. CDR1 and CDR2 from the germline V gene are DFQATT and SNEGSKA (reference sequence). Trimming removed 5 bases from V and 1 base from J, with 12 bases in between. This CDR3 contains 14 residues. The CDR3 sequence is CSAPVRYSYNEQFF. CDR3 in DNA: TGCAGTGCTCCGGTCAGGTATTCCTACAATGAGCAGTTCTTC.

The rearrangement uses TRBV10-3 and TRBJ1-4; no clear D. Per the germline V gene, CDR1 is ENHRY and CDR2 is SYGVKD. The CDR3 loop spans 15 amino acids. V lost 4 bases to trimming and J lost 2 bases, with 11 bases between them. CDR3 residues: CAISGGVSTNEKLFF. The CDR3 DNA reads TGTGCCATCAGTGGTGGGGTTTCGACTAATGAAAAACTGTTTTTT.

This clonotype was counted once. The chain combines TRBV11-3 with TRBJ2-1, with a tentative D call TRBD2 (5 bases). The V end was cut by 0 bases, the J end by 10 bases, with 13 bases between. The CDR3 runs 14 residues. CDR1 SGHNT and CDR2 YENEEA come from the germline V gene. The CDR3 sequence: CASSLDPPPGEQFF. The DNA of the CDR3 is TGTGCCAGCAGCTTAGACCCGCCACCGGGAGAGCAGTTCTTC. The full variable domain, in which reference TRBV11-3 and TRBJ2-1 provide the parts outside the CDR3, is EAGVVQSPRYKIIEKKQPVAFWCNPISGHNTLYWYLQNLGQGPELLIRYENEEAVDDSQLPKDRFSAERLKGVDSTLKIQPAELGDSAVYLCASSLDPPPGEQFFGPGTRLTVL.

The chain has TRBV2 and TRBJ1-2; D is ambiguous. The V gene lost 5 bases and the J gene lost 6 bases, with 13 bases spanning the gap. Looked up from germline, CDR1 is SNHLY and CDR2 is FYNNEI. The CDR3 spans 13 residues. CDR3 sequence (DNA): TGTGCCAGCAGTTTTCGCCCGGGCGATGGCTACACCTTC. Its translation is CASSFRPGDGYTF.

The chain combines TRBV28 with TRBJ1-1; weak D call: TRBD1 (5 bases). CDR3 length equals 13 residues. The ends were cut back, 8 bases at V and 2 bases at J, with 12 bases in the middle. CDR1 is MDHEN, CDR2 SYDVKM, per germline. The CDR3 sequence is CASRRGVNTEAFF. CDR3 nucleotide sequence: TGTGCCAGCCGGCGGGGGGTCAACACTGAAGCTTTCTTT.

This chain links TRBV5-1 with TRBJ2-4, with TRBD2 as a possible D gene (5 bases). TRBJ2-7 explains the end of the DNA better; the J call may be wrong. Germline assignment: CDR1 SGHRS and CDR2 YFSETQ. The CDR3 loop spans 15 amino acids. CDR3 coding DNA: TGCGCCAGCAGCGTGGAGGCCCCGGAGGATTCCGAGCAGTACTTC. Protein sequence: CASSVEAPEDSEQYF.

In its sample, this clonotype was seen a few times. DNA for the CDR3: TGCAGTGCTAGGGATTTGGGGGTAACGCAGTATTTT. Translated: CSARDLGVTQYF. J is TRBJ2-3 and V is TRBV20-1; D could derive from TRBD1 or TRBD2 (5 bases each). The CDR3 contains 12 residues. The germline gives CDR1 DFQATT, CDR2 SNEGSKA (reference sequence). With 3 bases removed from V and 9 bases from J, the gap between germline ends came to 13 bases.

The CDR3 here is CSVAGTGFDEQYF. For the CDR3, the DNA is TGCAGCGTCGCCGGGACAGGGTTCGACGAGCAGTACTTC. The chain carries TRBV29-1 and TRBJ2-7, with 9 bases aligning to TRBD1. Germline V lookup: CDR1 SQVTM, CDR2 ANQGSEA. The CDR3 extends over 13 amino acids. V gave up 6 bases and J gave up 5 bases; unmatched junction bases: 8.

The chain is built from TRBV6-6 and TRBJ2-3; TRBD1 matches at 7 bases. Germline V gene data show CDR1 as MNHNY and CDR2 as SVGAGI (reference sequence). V was pared by 6 bases and J by 0 bases, with 12 bases of the junction left unmatched. The CDR3 loop spans 17 amino acids. The DNA for the CDR3 is TGTGCCAGCAGCTCGAGCCGGACAGGCCTCAGCACAGATACGCAGTATTTT. Protein product: CASSSSRTGLSTDTQYF.

The rearrangement joins TRBV4-1 to TRBJ2-5; TRBD2 is a possible D gene (5 bases). The J call is in doubt because the DNA end fits TRBJ2-7 better. Germline values: CDR1 MGHRA, CDR2 YSYEKL. The CDR3 length is 15 residues. CDR3 nucleotides: TGCGCCAGCAGCCAAGGCCTGAGCGGTGGGGACGAGCAGTACTTC. Its protein product is CASSQGLSGGDEQYF.

This clonotype was observed at least ten times. The V and J genes are TRBV7-2 and TRBJ2-7, with a tentative D call TRBD1 (6 bases). The germline gives CDR1 SGHTA, CDR2 FQGNSA. Trimming pared 0 bases from V and 3 bases from J, leaving 9 bases between. The CDR3 is made up of 14 amino acids. The CDR3 is CASSLAQGRYEQYF. The CDR3 DNA is TGTGCCAGCAGCTTAGCGCAGGGGCGCTACGAGCAGTACTTC.